Listed here are 23 T cell receptor beta chains from one sample, sequenced in a study of identical twins. TCRdb redid the calling of the 5' RACE reads with MiXCR, one entry per CDR3 protein. The sample comprises 300,000 to 400,000 distinct CDR3 sequences, around 12% of which are singletons, and just over 7% rests with the top ten. The same sample was also studied in work on yellow fever vaccine responses in identical twins.

Sequencing was performed on CD8+ T cells sorted from blood. The source is a woman younger than 35 in good health.

This clonotype was observed at least ten times. V is TRBV12-3 or TRBV12-4 and J is TRBJ2-1; TRBD2 aligns across 8 bases. V gave up 7 bases and J gave up 6 bases; unmatched junction bases: 11. The CDR3 runs to 15 residues. DNA of the CDR3: TGTGCCAGCACCTTCGCCGGGACTAGACGCAATGAGCAGTTCTTC. The encoded protein is CASTFAGTRRNEQFF.

This clonotype was counted between two and nine times. The chain employs TRBV7-9 and TRBJ2-1; TRBD1 aligns across 8 bases. The CDR3 sequence is 14 residues long. Germline V gene sequence: CDR1 SEHNR, CDR2 FQNEAQ (reference sequence). The V segment lost 5 bases and the J segment 3 bases; nucleotides outside the gene matches: 3. The DNA of the CDR3 is TGTGCCAGCAGCGGGACAGGCTACTACAATGAGCAGTTCTTC. Its protein product is CASSGTGYYNEQFF.

CDR3 nucleotide sequence: TGTGCCACCATGTCGGGCACCGGGGAGCTGTTTTTT. Translation gives CATMSGTGELFF. The chain carries TRBV24-1 and TRBJ2-2; D unclear. Trimming took 8 bases from V and 4 from J, leaving 7 bases between them. CDR1 and CDR2 from the germline V gene are KGHDR and SFDVKD. CDR3 length: 12 residues.

This clonotype was seen at least ten times. This rearrangement joins TRBV5-1 to TRBJ2-7, with 9 bases that match TRBD2. CDR1 is SGHRS and CDR2 is YFSETQ in the germline V gene. Germline trimming cut 1 base from V and 2 bases from J; bases unmatched to any gene: 1. The CDR3 is made up of 14 amino acids. DNA for the CDR3: TGCGCCAGCAGCTTGACTAGCGGGCCCTACGAGCAGTACTTC. Amino acids: CASSLTSGPYEQYF. The full variable domain, in which reference TRBV5-1 and TRBJ2-7 provide the parts outside the CDR3, is KAGVTQTPRYLIKTRGQQVTLSCSPISGHRSVSWYQQTPGQGLQFLFEYFSETQRNKGNFPGRFSGRQFSNSRSEMNVSTLELGDSALYLCASSLTSGPYEQYFGPGTRLTVT.

This clonotype was picked up many times. This chain links TRBV3-1 with TRBJ2-7; TRBD2 agrees at 12 bases. Germline CDR1 is LGHDT and CDR2 is YNNKEL (reference sequence). This CDR3 contains 15 residues. V trimming: 1 base; J trimming: 3 bases; junction bases outside the gene matches: 1. DNA of the CDR3: TGTGCCAGCAGCCAAGGACTAGCGGGGGTCTACGAGCAGTACGTC. Its protein is CASSQGLAGVYEQYV.

This clonotype was seen at least ten times. The chain joins TRBV20-1 to TRBJ2-1, with D hard to call. The CDR3 runs to 16 residues. Trimming removed 1 base at V and 0 bases at J, with 13 bases between. The germline V gene has CDR1 DFQATT and CDR2 SNEGSKA (reference sequence). The DNA of the CDR3 is TGCAGTGCTAGAGCATCCTTAAAACCCTCCTACAATGAGCAGTTCTTC. As protein: CSARASLKPSYNEQFF.

In this sample, this clonotype turned up many times. This chain links TRBV10-2 with TRBJ2-4, with D unclear. From germline, CDR1 is WSHSY and CDR2 SAAADI. The V end was cut by 4 bases, the J end by 7 bases, with 5 bases between. The CDR3 loop spans 11 amino acids. CDR3 in DNA: TGCGCCAGCAGTGGAGGTAACATTCAGTACTTC. Translated: CASSGGNIQYF.

V is TRBV29-1 and J is TRBJ1-5; D is possibly TRBD1 (5 bases). The germline V gene encodes CDR1 SQVTM and CDR2 ANQGSEA. This CDR3 contains 13 residues. Trimming cost V 4 bases and J 1 base, with 8 bases left between them. As DNA, the CDR3 is TGCAGCGTTGCAGGGCTAAGCAATCAGCCCCAGCATTTT. Protein sequence: CSVAGLSNQPQHF.

This clonotype has a handful of counts. V usage is TRBV7-9 and J usage is TRBJ2-7; D gene unclear. Trimming shortened V by 5 bases and J by 2 bases, and 13 bases separated the two germline ends. This CDR3 spans 14 amino acids. Germline CDR1 SEHNR, CDR2 FQNEAQ (reference sequence). In DNA, the CDR3 is TGTGCCAGCAGCCCCCCGGGTAACCCCTACGAGCAGTACTTC. This gives the protein CASSPPGNPYEQYF. Full variable domain (outside the CDR3, taken from reference TRBV7-9 and TRBJ2-7): DTGVSQNPRHKITKRGQNVTFRCDPISEHNRLYWYRQTLGQGPEFLTYFQNEAQLEKSRLLSDRFSAERPKGSFSTLEIQRTEQGDSAMYLCASSPPGNPYEQYFGPGTRLTVT.

This chain uses TRBV2 with TRBJ2-6, with D tentatively TRBD1 (6 bases). Germline loops: CDR1 SNHLY, CDR2 FYNNEI. The CDR3 extends over 19 amino acids. Trimming left V 8 bases short and J 0 bases short, with 23 bases between. DNA for the CDR3: TGTGCCAGCTGGGGACGCAGGACAGAGATTTTCTCTGGGGCCAACGTCCTGACTTTC. This codes for CASWGRRTEIFSGANVLTF.

The chain couples TRBV15 to TRBJ2-2; 10 bases are shared with TRBD1. Germline CDR1 is LNHNV and CDR2 is YYDKDF (reference sequence). The CDR3 loop spans 17 amino acids. The trim removed 2 bases at V and 7 bases at J, leaving 10 bases unmatched. The CDR3 loop is CATSRIPTGGFGGELFF. The CDR3 coding sequence is TGTGCCACCAGCAGAATACCGACAGGGGGCTTTGGCGGGGAGCTGTTTTTT.

Only a few counts were recorded for this clonotype. V and J are TRBV15 and TRBJ2-1, with a tentative D call TRBD1 (6 bases). The germline V and J ends were trimmed by 7 bases and 4 bases, with 17 bases remaining between them. This CDR3 is built from 15 residues. The germline gives CDR1 LNHNV, CDR2 YYDKDF (reference sequence). This CDR3 reads CATTNSEGVYNEQFF. In DNA form, the CDR3 reads TGTGCCACCACCAATAGTGAGGGGGTTTACAATGAGCAGTTCTTC.

This rearrangement joins TRBV20-1 to TRBJ1-1; 8 nucleotides line up with TRBD1. The CDR3 totals 15 residues. Germline values: CDR1 DFQATT, CDR2 SNEGSKA (reference sequence). Trimming removed 4 bases from V and 1 base from J; junction bases left unmatched: 8. The CDR3 reads CSAKINRGWNTEAFF. The CDR3 DNA reads TGCAGTGCTAAGATCAACAGGGGGTGGAACACTGAAGCTTTCTTT.

This clonotype showed up just a few times. V gene TRBV4-1 combines with J gene TRBJ2-2; TRBD1 agrees at 8 bases. Per germline, CDR1 MGHRA and CDR2 YSYEKL. The CDR3 is 16 residues long. Unmatched junction bases numbered 7, after V lost 4 bases and J lost 3 bases. The DNA of the CDR3 is TGCGCCAGCAGCCTCGATCCGGACAGGGACACCGGGGAGCTGTTTTTT. Translation gives CASSLDPDRDTGELFF.

In its sample, this clonotype was seen a few times. V gene TRBV4-1 combines with J gene TRBJ2-3; D is possibly TRBD1 (5 bases). V was clipped by 0 bases and J by 3 bases, with 13 bases between them. CDR1 and CDR2 (germline): MGHRA, YSYEKL. The CDR3 is 16 residues long. The CDR3 coding sequence is TGCGCCAGCAGCCAAGAATCAGGGAAAAGTACAGATACGCAGTATTTT. Protein product: CASSQESGKSTDTQYF.

This chain joins TRBV28 and TRBJ2-5, with D tentatively TRBD1 (5 bases). V shed 6 bases and J shed 2 bases, with 13 bases lying between them. Germline CDR1 reads MDHEN; CDR2 reads SYDVKM. The CDR3 spans 14 residues. The CDR3 DNA sequence: TGTGCCAGCAGCACCGGACACCTACAAGAGACCCAGTACTTC. The encoded protein is CASSTGHLQETQYF.

J is TRBJ2-5 and V is TRBV7-9; 7 nucleotides match TRBD1. The germline V gene encodes CDR1 SEHNR and CDR2 FQNEAQ (reference sequence). V was pared by 4 bases and J by 4 bases, with 6 bases of the junction left unmatched. The CDR3 is 14 residues long. The CDR3 region has the DNA TGTGCCAGCAGCTCAGAACAGGGGTCAGAGACCCAGTACTTC. As protein: CASSSEQGSETQYF.

This clonotype appeared a few times. This sequence joins TRBV3-1 and TRBJ2-5; the D gene is possibly TRBD1 (6 bases). CDR1 LGHDT and CDR2 YNNKEL come from the germline V gene (reference sequence). The germline V and J ends were trimmed by 4 bases and 0 bases, with 12 bases remaining between them. This CDR3 contains 15 residues. The CDR3 sequence: CASSPPTGYQETQYF. For the CDR3, the DNA is TGTGCCAGCAGCCCCCCGACAGGCTACCAAGAGACCCAGTACTTC.

Only a few counts were recorded for this clonotype. The chain combines TRBV24-1 with TRBJ1-1; TRBD1 is a possible D gene (5 bases). This CDR3 has 13 residues. V lost 3 bases and J 7 bases, leaving 11 bases between the germline ends. Germline V gene sequence: CDR1 KGHDR, CDR2 SFDVKD. The CDR3 region has the DNA TGTGCCACCAGTGATCCGGGGACTAGTGAAGCTTTCTTT. It codes for CATSDPGTSEAFF.

This clonotype was counted between two and nine times. The CDR3 DNA reads as TGTGCCAGCAGTTTATCAGCAAATTCACCCCTCCACTTT. This codes for CASSLSANSPLHF. The rearrangement joins TRBV28 to TRBJ1-6; no definite D call. Germline-derived CDR1 and CDR2 are MDHEN and SYDVKM. CDR3 size: 13 residues. Deletions cut 1 base from V and 7 bases from J, with 5 bases between.

This clonotype was observed many times. The gene calls are TRBV4-2 and TRBJ2-5; 8 bases fit TRBD2. Trimming at V came to 3 bases and at J to 8 bases, leaving 14 bases not matched to a gene. This CDR3 is built from 16 residues. Germline lookup yields CDR1 LGHNA and CDR2 YNFKEQ. CDR3 sequence (DNA): TGTGCCAGCAGCCAGGGTTTCACCGGGGGGGCCGCAACCCAGTACTTC. Translated: CASSQGFTGGAATQYF.

The chain employs TRBV6-4 and TRBJ2-6, with TRBD1 matching over 11 bases. Trimming cost V 8 bases and J 4 bases; bases outside gene matches: 4. CDR1 and CDR2 (germline): MRHNA, SNTAGT. The CDR3 covers 15 residues. Here the CDR3 reads CASGQGALGANVLTF. CDR3 in DNA: TGTGCCAGCGGACAGGGGGCGCTGGGGGCCAACGTCCTGACTTTC.

This clonotype is categorized as medium-sized. This chain connects TRBV2 to TRBJ2-5, with D uncertain. Germline CDR1 and CDR2: SNHLY and FYNNEI. There are 16 residues in the CDR3. Trimming left V 6 bases short and J 2 bases short, with 19 bases between. CDR3 loop: CASSPLIRAKQETQYF. The CDR3 nucleotides read TGTGCCAGCAGCCCCCTGATCCGAGCGAAGCAAGAGACCCAGTACTTC. Together with reference TRBV2 and TRBJ2-5, the CDR3 gives the full variable domain: EPEVTQTPSHQVTQMGQEVILRCVPISNHLYFYWYRQILGQKVEFLVSFYNNEISEKSEIFDDQFSVERPDGSNFTLKIRSTKLEDSAMYFCASSPLIRAKQETQYFGPGTRLLVL.